This TCR beta chain was recovered during a study of tumor and adjacent non-tumor tissue in lung cancer. Overall study context: Aged about 31 to 80 years, patients included 10 men and about five women with stage I to III disease. Approximately 4.2 million productive TCRbeta reads were obtained per sample on average.

RNA was extracted from bulk tissue without any cell sorting. More than 3 cm separated this lung sample from the edge of the tumor. TCRbeta libraries were built with three rounds of nested PCR, modified from ARM-PCR. A single record per CDR3 protein comes from TCRdb applying MiXCR to the multiplex PCR reads. Of some 51,000 distinct CDR3 sequences listed, roughly 67% are singletons. Concerning this clonotype: The antigen is unknown.

General observations from the study: Top 100 clones took a larger repertoire share in normal lung. Significantly higher TCR diversity was found in tumor than normal lung.

This sequence originates from a woman between 65 and 79 years old with non-small cell lung cancer. Sample: distant non-tumor lung tissue.

CDR3 nucleotides: TGTGCCAGCAGTGAAATGCGAACCTCCACAGATACGCAGTATTTT. It encodes CASSEMRTSTDTQYF. The V call is TRBV6-4, the J call TRBJ2-3, with D unclear. CDR1 and CDR2 (germline): MRHNA, SNTAGT. The CDR3 contains 15 residues. V was shortened by 3 bases and J by 2 bases, with 12 bases between the two germline ends.